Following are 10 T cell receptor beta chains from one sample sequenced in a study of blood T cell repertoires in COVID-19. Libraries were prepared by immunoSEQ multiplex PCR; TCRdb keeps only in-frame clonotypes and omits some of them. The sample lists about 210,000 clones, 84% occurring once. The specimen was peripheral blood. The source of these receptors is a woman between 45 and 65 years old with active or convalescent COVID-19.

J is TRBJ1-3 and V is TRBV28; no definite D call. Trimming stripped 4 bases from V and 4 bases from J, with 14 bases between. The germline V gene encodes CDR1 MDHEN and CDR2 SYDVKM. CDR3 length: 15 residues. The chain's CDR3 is CASSSLLRAGNTIYF. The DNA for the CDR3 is TGTGCCAGCAGTTCGCTACTTAGAGCGGGAAACACCATATATTTT.

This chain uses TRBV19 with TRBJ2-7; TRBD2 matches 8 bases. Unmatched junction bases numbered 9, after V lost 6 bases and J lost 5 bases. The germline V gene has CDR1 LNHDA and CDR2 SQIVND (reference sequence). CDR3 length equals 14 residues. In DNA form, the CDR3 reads TGTGCCAGTAGAGCGGGAGACAGCACGCACGAGCAGTACTTC. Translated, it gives CASRAGDSTHEQYF.

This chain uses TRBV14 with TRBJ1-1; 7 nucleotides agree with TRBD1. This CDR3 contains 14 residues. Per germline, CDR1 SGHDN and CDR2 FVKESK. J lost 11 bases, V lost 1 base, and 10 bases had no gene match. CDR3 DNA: TGTGCCAGCAGCCAAGTGACTGGGGACAGAGGCGCTTTCTTT. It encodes CASSQVTGDRGAFF. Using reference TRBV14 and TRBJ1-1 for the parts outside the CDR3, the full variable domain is EAGVTQFPSHSVIEKGQTVTLRCDPISGHDNLYWYRRVMGKEIKFLLHFVKESKQDESGMPNNRFLAERTGGTYSTLKVQPAELEDSGVYFCASSQVTGDRGAFFGQGTRLTVV.

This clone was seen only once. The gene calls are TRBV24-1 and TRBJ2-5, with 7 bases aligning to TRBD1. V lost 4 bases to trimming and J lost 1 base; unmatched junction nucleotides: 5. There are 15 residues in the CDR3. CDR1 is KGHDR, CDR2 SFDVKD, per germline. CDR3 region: CATSDPTGVQETQYF. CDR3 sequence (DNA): TGTGCCACCAGTGACCCCACAGGGGTCCAAGAGACCCAGTACTTC.

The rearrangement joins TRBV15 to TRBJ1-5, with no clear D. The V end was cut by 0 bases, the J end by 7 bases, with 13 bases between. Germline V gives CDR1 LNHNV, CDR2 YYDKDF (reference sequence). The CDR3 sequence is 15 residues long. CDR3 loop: CATSRETEGFQPQHF. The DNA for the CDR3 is TGTGCCACCAGCAGAGAAACTGAGGGTTTCCAGCCCCAGCATTTT.

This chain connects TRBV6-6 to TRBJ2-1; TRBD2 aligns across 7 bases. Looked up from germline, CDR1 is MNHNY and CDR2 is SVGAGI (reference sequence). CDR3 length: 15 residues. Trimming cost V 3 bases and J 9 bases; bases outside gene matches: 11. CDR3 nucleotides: TGTGCCAGCAGTTATACTTCGACTAGCCTAGGTGAGCAGTTCTTC. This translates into CASSYTSTSLGEQFF.

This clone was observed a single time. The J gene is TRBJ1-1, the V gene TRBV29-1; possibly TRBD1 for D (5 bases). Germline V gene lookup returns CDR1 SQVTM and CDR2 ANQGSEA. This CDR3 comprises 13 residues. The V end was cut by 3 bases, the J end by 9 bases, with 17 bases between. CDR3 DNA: TGCAGCGTTGATGGGGCACAAGGTACCAAAGCTTTCTTT. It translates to CSVDGAQGTKAFF.

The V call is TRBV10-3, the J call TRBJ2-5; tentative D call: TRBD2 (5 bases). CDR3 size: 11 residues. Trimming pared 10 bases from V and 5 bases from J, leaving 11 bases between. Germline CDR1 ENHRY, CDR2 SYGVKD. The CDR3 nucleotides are TGTGCCAGTCGAGGGTCGGAGACCCAGTACTTC. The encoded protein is CASRGSETQYF.

CDR3: CASGTPSSYEQYF. In DNA form, the CDR3 reads TGTGCCAGCGGGACACCGAGCTCCTACGAGCAGTACTTC. This chain joins TRBV2 and TRBJ2-7; possibly TRBD1 for D (6 bases). The germline gives CDR1 SNHLY, CDR2 FYNNEI. The CDR3 loop spans 13 amino acids. With 8 bases removed from V and 0 bases from J, the gap between germline ends came to 11 bases. The full variable domain, rest sourced from reference TRBV2 and TRBJ2-7, is EPEVTQTPSHQVTQMGQEVILRCVPISNHLYFYWYRQILGQKVEFLVSFYNNEISEKSEIFDDQFSVERPDGSNFTLKIRSTKLEDSAMYFCASGTPSSYEQYFGPGTRLTVT.

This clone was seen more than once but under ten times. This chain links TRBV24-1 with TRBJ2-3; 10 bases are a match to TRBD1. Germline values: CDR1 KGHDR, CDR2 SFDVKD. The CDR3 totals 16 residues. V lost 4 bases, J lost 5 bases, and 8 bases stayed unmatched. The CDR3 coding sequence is TGTGCCACCAGTGAGGCCGGGACAGGGGAGGAAGATACGCAGTATTTT. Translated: CATSEAGTGEEDTQYF.